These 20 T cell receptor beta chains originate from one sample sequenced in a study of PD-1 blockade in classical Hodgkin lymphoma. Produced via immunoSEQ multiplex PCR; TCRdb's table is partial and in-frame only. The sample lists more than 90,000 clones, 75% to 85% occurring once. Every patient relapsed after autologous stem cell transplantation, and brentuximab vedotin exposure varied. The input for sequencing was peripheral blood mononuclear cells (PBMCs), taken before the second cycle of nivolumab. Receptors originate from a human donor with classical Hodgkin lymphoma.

The CDR3 region has the DNA TGTGCCAGCAGCCCCGGGACTAGCGGGATTATCTACGAGCAGTACTTC. This sequence encodes CASSPGTSGIIYEQYF. The rearrangement uses TRBV9 and TRBJ2-7, with 13 bases fitting TRBD2. The junction had 7 bases not matched to a gene; V was cut back by 4 bases and J by 3 bases. Germline CDR1 is SGDLS and CDR2 is YYNGEE. The CDR3 extends over 16 amino acids.

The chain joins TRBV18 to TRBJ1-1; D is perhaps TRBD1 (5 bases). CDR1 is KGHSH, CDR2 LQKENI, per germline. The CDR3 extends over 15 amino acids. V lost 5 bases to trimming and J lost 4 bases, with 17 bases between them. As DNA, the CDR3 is TGTGCCAGCTCAACGGGGGGGGGATCTATCACTGAAGCTTTCTTT. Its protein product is CASSTGGGSITEAFF.

CDR3 DNA: TGTGCCACCAGCAGGCCCGGTCACACTGAAGCTTTCTTT. Translating gives CATSRPGHTEAFF. This rearrangement joins TRBV15 to TRBJ1-1; no definite D call. V was clipped by 3 bases and J by 3 bases, with 8 bases between them. Germline V gene lookup returns CDR1 LNHNV and CDR2 YYDKDF (reference sequence). This CDR3 comprises 13 residues.

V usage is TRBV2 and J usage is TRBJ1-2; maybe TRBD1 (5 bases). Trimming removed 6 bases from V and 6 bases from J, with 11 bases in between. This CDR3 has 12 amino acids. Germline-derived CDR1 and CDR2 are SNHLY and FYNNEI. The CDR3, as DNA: TGTGCCAGCAGCCTAGACAGTCATGGCTACACCTTC. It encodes CASSLDSHGYTF.

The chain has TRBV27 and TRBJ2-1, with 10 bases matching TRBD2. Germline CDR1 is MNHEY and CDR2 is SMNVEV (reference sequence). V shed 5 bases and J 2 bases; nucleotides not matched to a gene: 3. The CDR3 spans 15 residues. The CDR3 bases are TGTGCCAGCAGTCCCGGGACTAGCGCCTACAATGAGCAGTTCTTC. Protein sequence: CASSPGTSAYNEQFF.

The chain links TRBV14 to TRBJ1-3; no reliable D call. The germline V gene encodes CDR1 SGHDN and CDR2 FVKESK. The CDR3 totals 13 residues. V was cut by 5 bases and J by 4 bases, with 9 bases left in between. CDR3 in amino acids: CASSDFQGNTIYF. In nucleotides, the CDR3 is TGTGCCAGCAGCGACTTTCAGGGAAACACCATATATTTT.

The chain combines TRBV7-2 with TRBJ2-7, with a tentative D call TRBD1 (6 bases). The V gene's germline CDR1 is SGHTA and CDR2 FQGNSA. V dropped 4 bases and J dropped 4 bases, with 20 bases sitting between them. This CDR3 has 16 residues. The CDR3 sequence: CASSSGFGRGGYEQYF. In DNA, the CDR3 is TGTGCCAGCAGCTCCGGGTTTGGCAGGGGTGGTTACGAGCAGTACTTC.

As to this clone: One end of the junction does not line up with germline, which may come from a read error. The CDR3 sequence: CAGRNNYGYTF. CDR3 bases: TGTGCCGGCAGGAACAACTATGGCTACACCTTC. The chain couples TRBV28 to TRBJ1-2, with unresolved D. Germline V gene lookup returns CDR1 MDHEN and CDR2 SYDVKM. This CDR3 comprises 11 residues.

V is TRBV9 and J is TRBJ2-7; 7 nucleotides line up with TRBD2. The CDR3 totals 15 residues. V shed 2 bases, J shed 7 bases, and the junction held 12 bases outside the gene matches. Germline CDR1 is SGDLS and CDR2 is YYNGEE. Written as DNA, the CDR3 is TGTGCCAGCAGCGTCGATGCGGGAGCCTTGGGAGAGCAGTACTTC. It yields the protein CASSVDAGALGEQYF.

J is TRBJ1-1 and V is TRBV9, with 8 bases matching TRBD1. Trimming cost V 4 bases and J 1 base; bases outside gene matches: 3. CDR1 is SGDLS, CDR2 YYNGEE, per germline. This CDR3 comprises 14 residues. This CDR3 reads CASSPTGGNTEAFF. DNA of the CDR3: TGTGCCAGCAGCCCTACAGGGGGGAACACTGAAGCTTTCTTT.

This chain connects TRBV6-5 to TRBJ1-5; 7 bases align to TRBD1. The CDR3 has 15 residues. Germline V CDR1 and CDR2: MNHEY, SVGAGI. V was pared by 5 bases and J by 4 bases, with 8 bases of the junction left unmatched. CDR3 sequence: CASSPDRAGNQPQHF. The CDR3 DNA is TGTGCCAGCAGTCCTGACAGGGCCGGAAATCAGCCCCAGCATTTT.

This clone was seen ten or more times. CDR3 nucleotides: TGTGCCAGCAGTGACCTGGTAGCTTTCTTT. It is translated as CASSDLVAFF. The chain is built from TRBV2 and TRBJ1-1; D gene uncertain. The CDR3 runs to 10 residues. Trimming removed 3 bases at V and 10 bases at J, with 6 bases between. CDR1 and CDR2 (germline): SNHLY, FYNNEI.

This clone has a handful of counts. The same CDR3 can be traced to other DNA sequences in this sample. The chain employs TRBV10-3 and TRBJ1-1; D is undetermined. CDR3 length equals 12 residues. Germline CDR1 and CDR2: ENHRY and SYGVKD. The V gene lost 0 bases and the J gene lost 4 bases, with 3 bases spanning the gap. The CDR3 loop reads CAISESGTEAFF. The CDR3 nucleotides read TGTGCCATCAGTGAGTCTGGCACTGAAGCTTTCTTT.

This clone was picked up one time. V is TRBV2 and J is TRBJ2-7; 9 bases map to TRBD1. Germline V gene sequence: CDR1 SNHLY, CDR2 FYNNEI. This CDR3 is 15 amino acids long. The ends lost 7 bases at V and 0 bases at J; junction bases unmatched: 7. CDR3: CASIPDRGASYEQYF. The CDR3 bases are TGTGCCAGCATTCCGGACAGGGGCGCCTCCTACGAGCAGTACTTC.

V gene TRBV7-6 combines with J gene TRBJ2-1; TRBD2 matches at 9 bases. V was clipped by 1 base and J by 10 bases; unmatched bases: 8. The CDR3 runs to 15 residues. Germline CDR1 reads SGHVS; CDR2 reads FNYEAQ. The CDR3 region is CASSLEPGLAMEQFF. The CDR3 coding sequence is TGTGCCAGCAGCTTAGAGCCGGGACTAGCTATGGAGCAGTTCTTC.

CDR3 nucleotides: TGTGCCATCAGCAAGGAATCGAACACTGAAGCTTTCTTT. This translates into CAISKESNTEAFF. The genes are TRBV10-3 and TRBJ1-1; D is unclear. The CDR3 covers 13 residues. Trimming shortened V by 6 bases and J by 1 base, and 9 bases separated the two germline ends. Germline values: CDR1 ENHRY, CDR2 SYGVKD.

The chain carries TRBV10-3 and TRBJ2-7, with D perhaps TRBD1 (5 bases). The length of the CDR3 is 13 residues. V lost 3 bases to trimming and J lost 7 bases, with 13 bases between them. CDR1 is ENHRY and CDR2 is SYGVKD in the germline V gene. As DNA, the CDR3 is TGTGCCATCAGTGAAGGACACTCGAGGGAGCAGTACTTC. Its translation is CAISEGHSREQYF.

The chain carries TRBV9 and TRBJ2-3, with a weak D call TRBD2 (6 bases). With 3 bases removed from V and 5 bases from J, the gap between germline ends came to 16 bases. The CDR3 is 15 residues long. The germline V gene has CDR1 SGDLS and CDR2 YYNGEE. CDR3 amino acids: CASSATAAGGDTQYF. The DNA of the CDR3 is TGTGCCAGCAGCGCTACTGCAGCGGGCGGAGATACGCAGTATTTT.

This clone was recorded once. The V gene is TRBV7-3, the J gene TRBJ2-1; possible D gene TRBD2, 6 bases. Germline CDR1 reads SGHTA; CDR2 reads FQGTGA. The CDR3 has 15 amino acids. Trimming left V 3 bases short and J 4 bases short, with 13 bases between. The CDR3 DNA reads TGTGCCAGCAGCTTTGTCCGGGACTCGTACAATGAGCAGTTCTTC. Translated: CASSFVRDSYNEQFF.

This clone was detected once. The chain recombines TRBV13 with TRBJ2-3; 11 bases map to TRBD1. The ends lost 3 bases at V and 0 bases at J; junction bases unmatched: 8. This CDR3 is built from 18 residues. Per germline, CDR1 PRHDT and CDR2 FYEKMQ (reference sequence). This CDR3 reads CASSFTLGDRGSTDTQYF. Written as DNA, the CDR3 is TGTGCCAGCAGCTTCACCCTGGGGGACAGGGGGAGCACAGATACGCAGTATTTT. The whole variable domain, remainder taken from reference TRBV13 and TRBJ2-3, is AAGVIQSPRHLIKEKRETATLKCYPIPRHDTVYWYQQGPGQDPQFLISFYEKMQSDKGSIPDRFSAQQFSDYHSELNMSSLELGDSALYFCASSFTLGDRGSTDTQYFGPGTRLTVL.